The rows below give T cell receptor beta chains drawn from one sample of a study of OX40 agonist ivuxolimab in advanced cancers. Libraries were prepared by immunoSEQ multiplex PCR; TCRdb keeps only in-frame clonotypes and omits some of them. This sample has roughly 90,000 clones, with roughly nine tenths found just once. Sequencing used CD4+ or CD8+ T cells sorted from blood, obtained in a trial of the OX40 agonist ivuxolimab. The source of these receptors is an adult with an advanced solid tumor such as melanoma, head and neck, liver or kidney cancer. Both conserved end residues are part of each CDR3.

j_call v_call cdr3_aa
TRBJ1-2 TRBV28 CASSPMGGYYGYTF
TRBJ1-2 TRBV18 CASSPPNPGGTTDGYTF
NA TRBV5-1 CASSSPGQGYEQYF
TRBJ2-7 TRBV7-2 CASSLGAGSNEQYF
TRBJ2-7 TRBV7-8 CASSLEIGRGSAYEQYF
TRBJ2-7 TRBV5-4 CASSGRWDGSMEQYF
TRBJ1-1 TRBV11-3 CASSFRVNTEAFF
TRBJ2-6 TRBV4-1 CASSQDPGLSSGANVLTF
TRBJ1-4 TRBV5-1 CASSFSGAQESEKLFF
TRBJ1-6 TRBV14 CASSPRLRSPLHF
TRBJ2-7 TRBV9 CASSVGGTGYEQYF
TRBJ2-5 TRBV7-9 CASSRPSGGAETQYF
TRBJ2-5 TRBV6-6 CASSSQGGGETQYF
TRBJ2-3 TRBV19 CASSGGPSTDTQYF
TRBJ2-6 TRBV28 CASSLRGANVLTF
TRBJ2-3 TRBV4-1 CASSPWPLSGAEGTDTQYF
TRBJ1-4 TRBV6-6 CASSWGPEKLFF
TRBJ1-1 TRBV30 CAWSGDSMNTEAFF
TRBJ2-2 TRBV7-3 CASSPSLAGGNTGELFF
TRBJ2-1 TRBV14 CASSARLAGDEQFF
TRBJ2-7 TRBV4-1 CASSQGQARTYEQYF
TRBJ2-5 TRBV4-1 CASSHVGGPLKTQYF
TRBJ2-5 TRBV2 CASTPRLRGETQYF
TRBJ2-2 TRBV7-2 CASSLRGGQYTGELFF
TRBJ1-3 TRBV5-1 CASSLAGGTGNTIYF
TRBJ2-2 TRBV5-1 CASSSRLAGGFTGELFF
TRBJ1-3 TRBV9 CASSESGATIYF
TRBJ2-1 TRBV7-3 CASSLRGGEQFF
TRBJ2-7 TRBV9 CASSPRAGPYEQYF
TRBJ1-5 TRBV7-2 CASSLGVDSQPQHF
TRBJ2-7 TRBV28 CASIPGLAGHYEQYF
TRBJ2-5 TRBV5-1 CASSLIPGTGSETQYF
TRBJ1-2 TRBV4-2 CASSQDHDRASYGYTF
TRBJ2-1 TRBV6-5 CASMAEAGEQFF
TRBJ2-5 TRBV18 CASSPPSTEETQYF
TRBJ2-1 TRBV27 CASSFLNEQFF
TRBJ2-5 TRBV10-3 CAISEGGGMETQYF
TRBJ2-5 TRBV30 CAWSVPRTSRGTQYF
TRBJ2-3 TRBV18 CASSDSSTDTQYF
TRBJ2-7 TRBV5-6 CASSLWDRGYEQYF
TRBJ2-5 TRBV6-6 CASTPSWQGNQETQYF
TRBJ2-1 TRBV19 CAREDRLYNEQFF
TRBJ2-7 TRBV5-1 CASSLVSGRAHEQYF
TRBJ2-7 TRBV28 CASSPPGTGWYEQYF
TRBJ1-4 TRBV7-9 CASSSGTGDEKLFF
TRBJ2-5 TRBV6-5 CAVARAKGETQYF
TRBJ1-5 TRBV30 CAWNRGNQPQHF
TRBJ1-3 TRBV5-5 CASSLGTAGNTIYF
TRBJ2-3 TRBV18 CASSRLAGTLPLATDTQYF